The 2 T cell receptor beta chains below come from one sample, sequenced in a study of T cells in Graves' hyperthyroidism and ophthalmopathy. Amplified TCR beta CDR3 regions derived from RNA transcripts. HTBI primers were used for first-round RT-PCR of the TCR CDR3. TCRdb reanalysed the multiplex PCR reads using MiXCR and keeps one entry per CDR3 protein. Here the sample spans about 640,000 distinct CDR3 sequences, around 20% being singletons. Sequencing was carried out using blood. These receptors all stem from a man aged 30 to 45 with Graves' ophthalmopathy.

This clonotype was counted between two and nine times. In DNA form, the CDR3 reads TGCGCCAGCAGCCGAGGGACTGCCGAGACCCAGTACTTC. Translated: CASSRGTAETQYF. The chain employs TRBV4-1 and TRBJ2-5; maybe TRBD2 (6 bases). Trimming cost V 4 bases and J 5 bases, with 11 bases left between them. The CDR3 has 13 amino acids. Looked up from germline, CDR1 is MGHRA and CDR2 is YSYEKL.

Ten or more counts support this clonotype. The chain links TRBV5-1 to TRBJ2-7; D perhaps matches TRBD1 (6 bases). This CDR3 comprises 17 residues. CDR1 SGHRS and CDR2 YFSETQ come from the germline V gene. V was clipped by 3 bases and J by 0 bases, with 19 bases between them. The CDR3 reads CASSWEQGPIPSYEQYF. DNA of the CDR3: TGCGCCAGCAGCTGGGAACAGGGCCCCATACCCTCCTACGAGCAGTACTTC.